Shown below are 20 T cell receptor beta chains from a single sample sequenced in a study of blood T cells in healthy people across ages. Combining a sample-barcoded 5' primer with a J-beta primer mix, a second PCR ran for roughly 6 to 11 cycles. TCRdb re-called the 5' RACE reads with MiXCR, one entry per CDR3 protein. The repertoire has 700,000 to 850,000 distinct CDR3 sequences, 30% to 45% of them found once; the top ten carry around 13%. The sequenced sample was blood. These receptors originate from a young man in good health.

The sample holds a few counts of this clonotype. The chain recombines TRBV3-1 with TRBJ1-1; TRBD1 might be the D (6 bases). CDR1 is LGHDT, CDR2 YNNKEL, per germline (reference sequence). The length of the CDR3 is 13 residues. V lost 7 bases to trimming and J lost 6 bases, with 15 bases between them. The DNA of the CDR3 is TGTGCCAGCATTTCGACAGGAAGGGCTGAAGCTTTCTTT. Amino acid sequence: CASISTGRAEAFF.

Notes on this clonotype: A much bigger clone sits one base away, suggesting this may be a read error. J is TRBJ2-6 and V is TRBV14; no clear D gene. Germline values: CDR1 SGHDN, CDR2 FVKESK. CDR3 length: 17 amino acids. V lost 0 bases, J lost 4 bases, and 13 bases lay in between. CDR3 sequence reads: CASSQDLRTPGANVLTF. CDR3 DNA sequence: TGTGCCAGCAGCCAAGATTTAAGGACCCCAGGGGCCAACGTCCTGACTTTC.

The table lists this clonotype with many counts. The chain is built from TRBV6-5 and TRBJ2-4; D might be TRBD1 (5 bases). From germline, CDR1 is MNHEY and CDR2 SVGAGI. Trimming left V 5 bases short and J 4 bases short, with 15 bases between. This CDR3 region has 15 residues. This chain's CDR3 is CASSETLRQKNIQYF. For the CDR3, the DNA is TGTGCCAGCAGTGAAACTCTACGACAGAAAAACATTCAGTACTTC.

V is TRBV19 and J is TRBJ1-2, with 8 nucleotides matching TRBD1. The CDR3 is 13 residues long. Per the germline V gene, CDR1 is LNHDA and CDR2 is SQIVND (reference sequence). The V gene end was trimmed by 8 bases and the J gene end by 6 bases; junction bases not matched to a gene: 8. In DNA form, the CDR3 reads TGTGCCAGTGTGGGTGACAGGGGCCATGGCTACACCTTC. It encodes CASVGDRGHGYTF. Based on the CDR3 plus reference TRBV19 and TRBJ1-2, the full variable domain is DGGITQSPKYLFRKEGQNVTLSCEQNLNHDAMYWYRQDPGQGLRLIYYSQIVNDFQKGDIAEGYSVSREKKESFPLTVTSAQKNPTAFYLCASVGDRGHGYTFGSGTRLTVV.

The J gene is TRBJ1-6, the V gene TRBV5-1; a weak D match, TRBD1 (5 bases). The CDR3 is 16 residues long. V lost 4 bases, J lost 5 bases, and 16 bases lay in between. Germline V gives CDR1 SGHRS, CDR2 YFSETQ. CDR3 in amino acids: CASSPFLGRNNSPLHF. The DNA of the CDR3 is TGCGCCAGCAGCCCTTTTCTGGGGCGGAATAATTCACCCCTCCACTTT.

This clonotype showed up just a few times. V and J are TRBV4-3 and TRBJ1-6, with D possibly TRBD1 on 6 matching bases. With 0 bases removed from V and 9 bases from J, the gap between germline ends came to 15 bases. Germline V gene sequence: CDR1 LGHNA, CDR2 YSLEER. This CDR3 comprises 16 residues. CDR3 residues: CASSQEEGVRSSPLHF. CDR3 nucleotides: TGCGCCAGCAGCCAAGAGGAGGGGGTACGGAGTTCACCCCTCCACTTT.

The V call is TRBV7-2, the J call TRBJ1-2, with D unclear. Germline V gene data show CDR1 as SGHTA and CDR2 as FQGNSA. The CDR3 totals 10 residues. Trimming left V 8 bases short and J 8 bases short, with 9 bases between. The CDR3 loop reads CASFVRGYTF. In DNA form, the CDR3 reads TGTGCCAGCTTTGTCAGGGGCTACACCTTC.

This clonotype came up a few times. The chain employs TRBV20-1 and TRBJ2-5; tentative D call: TRBD1 (6 bases). Germline V lookup: CDR1 DFQATT, CDR2 SNEGSKA (reference sequence). V was trimmed by 0 bases and J by 4 bases, leaving 12 bases between them. CDR3 length: 14 residues. DNA for the CDR3: TGCAGTGCTAGAGATGGTGGGGGCCGAGAGACCCAGTACTTC. It specifies CSARDGGGRETQYF.

The chain recombines TRBV7-9 with TRBJ2-7, with D unclear. The germline V gene has CDR1 SEHNR and CDR2 FQNEAQ (reference sequence). Trimming cost V 1 base and J 0 bases, with 10 bases left between them. This CDR3 has 15 residues. CDR3: CASSLVRLASYEQYF. For the CDR3, the DNA is TGTGCCAGCAGCTTAGTAAGGTTGGCCTCCTACGAGCAGTACTTC.

The rearrangement links TRBV11-2 to TRBJ2-5; D gene uncertain. The V end lost 0 bases, the J end lost 9 bases, and 5 bases lay between the germline ends. The CDR3 is made up of 11 amino acids. The germline CDR1 and CDR2 sequences are SGHAT and FQNNGV. CDR3 DNA sequence: TGTGCCAGCAGCTTAGAGGCCGCCCAGTACTTC. It codes for CASSLEAAQYF.

The CDR3 is CSVGRTGGGDTQYF. The DNA of the CDR3 is TGCAGCGTTGGGCGGACAGGGGGCGGAGATACGCAGTATTTT. The V gene is TRBV29-1, the J gene TRBJ2-3; 11 bases are shared with TRBD1. This CDR3 region has 14 residues. With 4 bases clipped from V and 5 bases from J, the junction kept 5 bases outside the gene matches. Germline V gene data show CDR1 as SQVTM and CDR2 as ANQGSEA.

This clonotype was recorded many times. CDR3 region: CASSQAGGNQPQHF. In DNA, the CDR3 is TGTGCCAGCAGCCAAGCCGGGGGTAATCAGCCCCAGCATTTT. The chain recombines TRBV3-1 with TRBJ1-5; maybe TRBD1 (5 bases). V lost 1 base to trimming and J lost 4 bases, with 8 bases between them. The germline gives CDR1 LGHDT, CDR2 YNNKEL (reference sequence). This CDR3 region has 14 residues.

This clonotype was counted ten times or more. An end of the junction does not agree with germline; a read error may underlie this. The gene calls are TRBV13 and TRBJ1-2; D uncertain. This CDR3 is built from 14 residues. Germline V gene data show CDR1 as PRHDT and CDR2 as FYEKMQ (reference sequence). The CDR3: CASSLGRSNYGYTF. The CDR3 region has the DNA TGTGCCAGCAGCCTAGGACGGTCGAACTATGGCTACACCTTC.

The sample holds a few counts of this clonotype. The V gene is TRBV9, the J gene TRBJ1-1; D ambiguous. Germline CDR1 and CDR2: SGDLS and YYNGEE. The CDR3 spans 14 residues. The V end was cut by 0 bases, the J end by 3 bases, with 9 bases between. CDR3 coding DNA: TGTGCCAGCAGCGTAGAACCGACTTACACTGAAGCTTTCTTT. Its translation is CASSVEPTYTEAFF.

V is TRBV7-9 and J is TRBJ2-5; 11 positions match TRBD1. With 5 bases clipped from V and 9 bases from J, the junction kept 8 bases outside the gene matches. Germline loops: CDR1 SEHNR, CDR2 FQNEAQ (reference sequence). The CDR3 has 14 residues. Here the CDR3 DNA reads TGTGCCAGCAGCAGACCGGGACAGGGGGGCGCCCAGTACTTC. This translates into CASSRPGQGGAQYF.

The chain combines TRBV7-2 with TRBJ2-4; TRBD1 might be the D (6 bases). Germline-derived CDR1 and CDR2 are SGHTA and FQGNSA. Between the trimmed V and J ends, which lost 1 base and 1 base, there was a span of 11 bases. CDR3 length: 16 residues. This CDR3 reads CASSLVGGAAKNIQYF. CDR3 coding DNA: TGTGCCAGCAGCTTAGTTGGGGGCGCTGCCAAAAACATTCAGTACTTC.

Note on this clonotype: Germline and junction disagree at one end, which may indicate a read error. Here the CDR3 DNA reads TGTGCCGGCAGCTCGGGGGGAGATGGTAATGAAAAACTGTTTTTT. Its translation: CAGSSGGDGNEKLFF. The chain joins TRBV9 to TRBJ1-4; maybe TRBD1 (5 bases). This CDR3 is built from 15 residues. Germline V lookup: CDR1 SGDLS, CDR2 YYNGEE.

The V call is TRBV12-3 or TRBV12-4, the J call TRBJ1-5; D gene uncertain. Deletions cut 1 base from V and 11 bases from J, with 6 bases between. The CDR3 is 11 residues long. The CDR3 sequence is CASSLGTAQHF. The CDR3 DNA reads TGTGCCAGCAGTTTAGGGACCGCCCAGCATTTT.

This chain links TRBV12-3 or TRBV12-4 with TRBJ1-6; the D is unclear. Trimming removed 4 bases at V and 9 bases at J, with 10 bases between. The CDR3 runs to 13 residues. CDR3 in DNA: TGTGCCAGCAGTTCCATTGGGGTTTCACCCCTCCACTTT. Amino acid sequence: CASSSIGVSPLHF.

The gene calls are TRBV3-1 and TRBJ2-3, with D maybe TRBD2 (7 bases). The V gene lost 2 bases and the J gene lost 2 bases, with 11 bases spanning the gap. The V gene's germline CDR1 is LGHDT and CDR2 YNNKEL (reference sequence). There are 15 residues in the CDR3. The CDR3 here is CASSQRGGATDTQYF. In DNA, the CDR3 is TGTGCCAGCAGCCAAAGGGGGGGAGCCACAGATACGCAGTATTTT.